This T cell receptor (beta chain) was recovered during a study of monozygotic twins with cystic fibrosis (dated by TCRdb to 2020 to 2022). For the study in its entirety: About 3 micrograms of fragmented DNA went through around 15 PCR cycles to produce barcoded libraries. Data for three of the twin pairs had already been reported earlier in a different context. The cohort included ten female and six male twin pairs, mostly children and adolescents, aged about 2.0 to 40 years with a median of approximately 8.2 years. Twins were ranked among some 1,100 cohort participants for weight-for-height and FEVPerc (FEV1 disease centile) at the day of blood sampling. The study compared TCR beta repertoires within and between 16 monozygotic twin pairs with cystic fibrosis to assess genetic influence on V and J gene usage. Study-wide conclusions, independent of this receptor: Only a small cohort was studied, and no association of shared CDR3 numbers with age, concordance or disease severity was found. In 13 of 16 pairs, V gene usage most closely resembled the co-twin's, and the same held for J usage in 8 of 16 pairs, a pattern suggesting genetic constraints. Simpson clonality tended to be low (median around 0.0095), which suggests a naive-dominated repertoire, although clonality was higher in the most severely affected patients. Monozygotic CF twin pairs shared significantly more nucleotide-identical clonotypes within each pair than unrelated CF individuals shared with one another (P = 0.000026, Mann-Whitney).

In the case of this clone: Its recognized antigen is unknown. No much larger clone is present one base from it, and per-base qualities are unavailable.

From the cysteine up to the phenylalanine, the CDR3 has a length of 13 residues. Of all the DNA, just the CDR3 is kept, 39 bases in frame from base 1. From the germline V gene, CDR1 is SGHTA and CDR2 is FQGNSA. V drops 5 bases and J drops 7 bases, leaving 14 bases in between. The twin pairs came from the European Cystic Fibrosis Twin and Sibling Study Cohort, a cohort that recruited patients from 150 to 200 CF clinics across 14 European countries. Both zygosity and CFTR genotype were checked in-house, and zygosity was tested with multiplex PCR across nine short tandem repeat loci. Peripheral blood was taken from each twin, and clinical parameters were recorded on the day of blood sampling. Genomic DNA was isolated from peripheral blood cells with phenol/chloroform and kept in TE buffer at 4 degrees C. TCR beta CDR3 regions were amplified by multiplex PCR with the immunoSEQ immune profiling system according to the manufacturer's instructions. An Illumina NextSeq system was used for sequencing. The authors' analysis ran thus. The immunoSEQ Analyzer platform handled processing of the sequence data, and clonality was calculated by taking the square root of Simpson's index of productive rearrangements. Jensen-Shannon distance served as the measure of similarity in V and J usage, while OLGA was used to compute CDR3 generation probabilities. The immuneACCESS database (August 2020) and VDJdb (December 2020) were searched for shared CDR3 sequences. What TCRdb holds here is the immuneACCESS table cut down to in-frame rearrangements. Part of the clones is not present; checked against another copy, under half of the missing clones reflect an unresolved V gene, and the others are unexplained. The V and J calls and clone size come from that table; D and trimming were worked out from the DNA. This sample comprises over 15,000 clones, approximately 96% of them detected only once. 1.5% to 2% of the sample lies in the top ten.

The source is a woman in her 30s with cystic fibrosis. Sequencing was performed on blood. The chain is made from TRBV7-2 and TRBJ1-2, with the D gene not clear enough to name. The CDR3: CASSKDSAVGYTF. The sequenced DNA is TGTGCCAGCAGCAAAGACTCAGCGGTTGGCTACACCTTC.